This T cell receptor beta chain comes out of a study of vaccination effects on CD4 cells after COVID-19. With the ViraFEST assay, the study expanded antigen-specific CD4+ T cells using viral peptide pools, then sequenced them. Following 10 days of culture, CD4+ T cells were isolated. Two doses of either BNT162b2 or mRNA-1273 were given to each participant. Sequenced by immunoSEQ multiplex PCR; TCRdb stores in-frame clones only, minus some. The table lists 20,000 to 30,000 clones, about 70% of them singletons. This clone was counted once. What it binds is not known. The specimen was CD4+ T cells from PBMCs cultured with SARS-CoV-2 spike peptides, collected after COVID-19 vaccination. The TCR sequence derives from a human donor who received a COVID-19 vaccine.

The CDR3 nucleotides are TGCAGTGCTAGTTACTCCGGACGGTCCCAAGAGACCCAGTACTTC. Residues: CSASYSGRSQETQYF. The chain recombines TRBV20-1 with TRBJ2-5, with unresolved D. This CDR3 spans 15 amino acids. V lost 3 bases and J lost 1, with 15 bases in between. Germline V CDR1 and CDR2: DFQATT, SNEGSKA (reference sequence).